These 18 T cell receptor beta chains were sequenced from one sample in a study of regulatory T cells in long-lasting Graves disease. In building TCR beta libraries, iRepertoire HTBI primers were used together with Arm-PCR of CDR3 regions. TCRdb processed the multiplex PCR reads anew with MiXCR; each CDR3 protein has one entry. This sample has more than 650,000 distinct CDR3 sequences, with around 32% found just once. This sample's time point: persistent/refractory GD, antithyroid drugs over 5 years with positive TRAb. PBMC-derived RNA was used for the TCR library. Here the sequenced sample was peripheral blood mononuclear cells (PBMCs), taken when the disease was refractory, from a patient treated with antithyroid drugs. The receptors were gathered from a female donor with Graves disease.

This chain joins TRBV3-1 and TRBJ1-5; 7 nucleotides match TRBD1. This CDR3 comprises 14 residues. Germline values: CDR1 LGHDT, CDR2 YNNKEL (reference sequence). Losses at the gene ends were 6 bases for V and 2 bases for J; bases not matched to a gene: 4. The CDR3 nucleotides read TGTGCCAGCAGACAGGGGCCGGGCAATCAGCCCCAGCATTTT. It translates to CASRQGPGNQPQHF.

In its sample, this clonotype was seen many times. The V and J genes are TRBV20-1 and TRBJ2-2; 9 nucleotides match TRBD2. The germline V gene has CDR1 DFQATT and CDR2 SNEGSKA (reference sequence). The CDR3 runs 18 residues. Losses at the gene ends were 0 bases for V and 0 bases for J; bases not matched to a gene: 8. The CDR3 coding sequence is TGCAGTGCTAGAGATCGGCGCGGGAGGGCCTCGAACACCGGGGAGCTGTTTTTT. This encodes CSARDRRGRASNTGELFF.

This clonotype appeared a few times. The CDR3 loop reads CASSQGATPYEQYF. The CDR3 nucleotides are TGTGCCAGCTCTCAAGGGGCGACCCCCTACGAGCAGTACTTC. V usage is TRBV6-1 and J usage is TRBJ2-7, with D possibly matching TRBD1 (5 bases). Trimming stripped 8 bases from V and 2 bases from J, with 16 bases between. Germline V CDR1 and CDR2: MNHNS, SASEGT. This CDR3 is built from 14 residues.

This clonotype was recorded a few times. This chain joins TRBV6-1 and TRBJ2-2, with D possibly matching TRBD1 (6 bases). V lost 6 bases and J 1 base, leaving 6 bases between the germline ends. CDR1 is MNHNS and CDR2 is SASEGT in the germline V gene. The CDR3 sequence is 13 residues long. CDR3 sequence (DNA): TGTGCCAGCAGGACAGGGAACACCGGGGAGCTGTTTTTT. This encodes CASRTGNTGELFF.

V and J are TRBV5-1 and TRBJ2-7; D may correspond to TRBD1 or TRBD2 (5 bases each). The CDR3 has 14 residues. Per germline, CDR1 SGHRS and CDR2 YFSETQ. Trimming left V 6 bases short and J 4 bases short, with 17 bases between. Here the CDR3 reads CASTPGDGRYEQYF. In nucleotides, the CDR3 is TGCGCCAGCACCCCCGGGGACGGCAGATACGAGCAGTACTTC. The entire variable domain, with the rest obtained from reference TRBV5-1 and TRBJ2-7, is as follows: KAGVTQTPRYLIKTRGQQVTLSCSPISGHRSVSWYQQTPGQGLQFLFEYFSETQRNKGNFPGRFSGRQFSNSRSEMNVSTLELGDSALYLCASTPGDGRYEQYFGPGTRLTVT.

This clonotype was counted between two and nine times. The chain has TRBV2 and TRBJ2-7; D ambiguous. CDR1 is SNHLY and CDR2 is FYNNEI in the germline V gene. This CDR3 is built from 16 residues. V lost 1 base, J lost 3 bases, and 16 bases lay in between. Written as DNA, the CDR3 is TGTGCCAGCAGTGAAGGCAGGACCTCAAAAAGCTACGAGCAGTACTTC. It encodes CASSEGRTSKSYEQYF.

This clonotype was counted a few times. The rearrangement links TRBV7-2 to TRBJ1-3; D perhaps matches TRBD1 (5 bases). Trimming left V 5 bases short and J 1 base short, with 15 bases between. Looked up from germline, CDR1 is SGHTA and CDR2 is FQGNSA. The CDR3 runs to 16 residues. The CDR3 nucleotides read TGTGCCAGCAGCCCGGTTGCTGGGGGTTCTGGAAACACCATATATTTT. Encoded protein: CASSPVAGGSGNTIYF.

This chain uses TRBV6-1 with TRBJ1-6, with 8 bases aligning to TRBD1. This CDR3 has 19 amino acids. Germline V CDR1 and CDR2: MNHNS, SASEGT. V dropped 6 bases and J dropped 3; count of bases not matched to a gene: 16. CDR3 coding DNA: TGTGCCAGCAGGACCGGACAGGGTAGAGGATGGGGCTATAATTCACCCCTCCACTTT. This gives the protein CASRTGQGRGWGYNSPLHF.

This clonotype occurred a few times. The chain joins TRBV29-1 to TRBJ1-5, with D perhaps matching TRBD1 (5 bases). The germline CDR1 and CDR2 sequences are SQVTM and ANQGSEA. Trimming took 4 bases from V and 7 from J, leaving 11 bases between them. There are 12 residues in the CDR3. This chain's CDR3 is CSVGRGDQPQHF. The CDR3 nucleotides read TGCAGCGTTGGAAGGGGCGACCAGCCCCAGCATTTT.

This clonotype has more than one count but fewer than ten. The gene calls are TRBV15 and TRBJ1-4, with a tentative D call TRBD1 (5 bases). V was shortened by 4 bases and J by 5 bases, with 11 bases between the two germline ends. CDR1 is LNHNV, CDR2 YYDKDF, per germline (reference sequence). The CDR3 is 14 amino acids. CDR3 residues: CATSKGTSNEKLFF. CDR3 sequence (DNA): TGTGCCACCAGCAAGGGGACTTCAAATGAAAAACTGTTTTTT.

This clonotype was seen a handful of times. The chain links TRBV29-1 to TRBJ2-5; D might be TRBD1 (5 bases). Deletions cut 3 bases from V and 1 base from J, with 9 bases between. Germline CDR1 reads SQVTM; CDR2 reads ANQGSEA. This CDR3 is built from 13 residues. CDR3 in amino acids: CSVEGLGQETQYF. In DNA form, the CDR3 reads TGCAGCGTTGAGGGGCTCGGCCAAGAGACCCAGTACTTC. The full variable domain, in which reference TRBV29-1 and TRBJ2-5 provide the parts outside the CDR3, is SAVISQKPSRDICQRGTSLTIQCQVDSQVTMMFWYRQQPGQSLTLIATANQGSEATYESGFVIDKFPISRPNLTFSTLTVSNMSPEDSSIYLCSVEGLGQETQYFGPGTRLLVL.

This clonotype was found a few times. The J gene is TRBJ1-2, the V gene TRBV28, with D perhaps matching TRBD1 (5 bases). With 2 bases removed from V and 3 bases from J, the gap between germline ends came to 13 bases. This CDR3 is built from 15 residues. CDR1 and CDR2 from the germline V gene are MDHEN and SYDVKM. CDR3 in amino acids: CASSLVPGTHYGYTF. The CDR3 bases are TGTGCCAGCAGTTTAGTTCCCGGGACTCACTATGGCTACACCTTC.

The CDR3 loop reads CAGAIGGMSNEQFF. The CDR3 DNA reads as TGTGCCGGCGCTATAGGGGGGATGTCCAATGAGCAGTTCTTC. The chain uses TRBV7-9 and TRBJ2-1; D is perhaps TRBD1 or TRBD2 (6 bases each). CDR1 is SEHNR and CDR2 is FQNEAQ in the germline V gene (reference sequence). Trimming removed 11 bases from V and 6 bases from J, with 20 bases in between. The CDR3 covers 14 residues.

The rearrangement uses TRBV6-2 or TRBV6-3 and TRBJ2-1; 15 positions agree with TRBD2. This CDR3 has 15 amino acids. V gave up 6 bases and J gave up 6 bases; unmatched junction bases: 3. CDR1 is MNHEY, CDR2 SVGEGT, per germline. The CDR3 loop reads CASSRTSGRANEQFF. CDR3 coding DNA: TGTGCCAGCAGCAGGACTAGCGGGAGGGCCAATGAGCAGTTCTTC.

This clonotype was detected many times. The chain carries TRBV28 and TRBJ1-1, with unresolved D. Germline CDR1 and CDR2: MDHEN and SYDVKM. The CDR3 length is 15 residues. V was pared by 2 bases and J by 1 base, with 11 bases between. CDR3 amino acids: CASSLMGAQNTEAFF. The CDR3 DNA is TGTGCCAGCAGTTTAATGGGAGCCCAGAACACTGAAGCTTTCTTT.

The chain uses TRBV11-2 and TRBJ1-4; 9 bases are a match to TRBD1. The CDR3 totals 16 residues. V shed 5 bases, J shed 7 bases, and the junction held 11 bases outside the gene matches. CDR1 and CDR2 from the germline V gene are SGHAT and FQNNGV. CDR3 protein: CASSQDPGQGIEKLFF. The CDR3 region has the DNA TGTGCCAGCAGCCAAGATCCGGGACAGGGCATTGAAAAACTGTTTTTT. The full variable domain, with the rest looked up from reference TRBV11-2 and TRBJ1-4, is EAGVAQSPRYKIIEKRQSVAFWCNPISGHATLYWYQQILGQGPKLLIQFQNNGVVDDSQLPKDRFSAERLKGVDSTLKIQPAKLEDSAVYLCASSQDPGQGIEKLFFGSGTQLSVL.

This clonotype was detected only a few times. The genes are TRBV12-3 or TRBV12-4 and TRBJ1-5; 9 positions match TRBD1. V was clipped by 5 bases and J by 2 bases; unmatched bases: 7. The CDR3 spans 16 residues. The chain's CDR3 is CASSGDRDGGNQPQHF. The CDR3 DNA reads as TGTGCCAGCAGTGGGGACAGGGATGGGGGCAATCAGCCCCAGCATTTT.

The V gene is TRBV20-1, the J gene TRBJ1-1, with 7 positions matching TRBD1. The CDR3 covers 14 residues. Germline assignment: CDR1 DFQATT and CDR2 SNEGSKA (reference sequence). J was trimmed by 5 bases and V by 0 bases; bases with no gene match: 6. This CDR3 is CSARETGIVTEAFF. Here the CDR3 DNA reads TGCAGTGCTAGAGAGACAGGGATTGTGACTGAAGCTTTCTTT.